This paragraph covers one TCR beta chain sequence. Its ends do not fully match the called genes, so a read error is possible. Repertoires were generated with immunoSEQ multiplex PCR, while TCRdb's copy carries only in-frame clones and drops some. Seen here are around 450,000 clones, around 79% observed once, and the top ten hold less than 15%. The germline gives CDR1 SNHLY, CDR2 FYNNEI. This CDR3 comprises 14 residues. The data belong to a study of shared clonotypes between healthy human individuals. The TCR was taken from a woman between 40 and 50 years old in good health. Some clones in this sample may be carry-over from other donors' samples. The sample was PBMCs. The gene calls are TRBV2 and TRBJ2-7; 10 nucleotides line up with TRBD1. The CDR3 sequence: CASRAGTGDYEQCF. Here the CDR3 DNA reads TGTGCCAGCAGGGCCGGGACAGGGGATTACGAGCAGTGCTTC.